This record concerns one T cell receptor beta chain sequence. What it recognizes is unknown. At one end the junction does not follow the germline gene, possibly because of a read error. Researchers drew blood RNA from unsorted whole blood and extracted germline DNA as well. No treatment had been given to the patients, who were chronically infected with HBV. Prior to the surgical procedure, 4 to 4.5 milliliters of peripheral blood were collected. This specimen belongs to a study of tumor-infiltrating lymphocytes in primary liver carcinoma. Turning to the study itself: Surgeons resected the patients' primary liver carcinomas. Broader study findings: Unsorted bulk samples meant CD4+ and CD8+ repertoires went uncompared.

The CDR3 extends over 17 amino acids. Germline CDR1 is SGHAT and CDR2 is FQDESV (reference sequence). The researchers produced TCR beta cDNA from 450 to 600 ng total RNA with a constant-region primer. Each TCR beta library was derived from three nested multiplex PCR rounds that employed slightly modified ARM-PCR. Each of the first two PCR rounds ran approximately 11 cycles with TRBV1-TRBV30 forward and C-beta reverse primers. TCRdb re-analysed the multiplex PCR reads in MiXCR, keeping a single row per CDR3 protein. This table has around 330,000 distinct CDR3 sequences, over 55% appearing once. Sequencing input: peripheral blood. This sequence originates from a man between 40 and 49 years old with primary liver carcinoma and hepatitis B virus infection. The rearrangement uses TRBV11-1 and TRBJ2-1, with TRBD1 matching 10 bases. The J call is doubtful: the DNA matches TRBJ2-7 better. CDR3 sequence: CAGSSGTGALTYNEQYF. The CDR3 DNA is TGTGCCGGCAGCTCCGGGACAGGGGCCCTTACCTACAATGAGCAGTACTTC.